The clone carrying this TCR beta chain was found once. Its antigen is currently unknown. This entry comes from a study of OX40 agonist ivuxolimab in advanced cancers. Findings and caveats of the study: Averaged across samples, CD8+ T cells carried more expanded clones than CD4+ did.

The CDR3 has 16 amino acids. Looked up from germline, CDR1 is MGHRA and CDR2 is YSYEKL. V gave up 4 bases and J gave up 8 bases; unmatched junction bases: 11. Sequencing was performed with immunoSEQ multiplex PCR; in TCRdb, only in-frame clones are kept and a portion is missing. The sample records roughly 23,000 clones, around 85% being singletons. The chain uses TRBV4-1 and TRBJ1-6, with TRBD1 identical over 7 bases. The TCR sequence derives from an adult with an advanced solid tumor such as melanoma, head and neck, liver or kidney cancer. This specimen was CD4+ or CD8+ T cells sorted from blood, taken in a trial of the OX40 agonist ivuxolimab. The chain's CDR3 is CASSPPPDRADSPLHF. Here the CDR3 DNA reads TGCGCCAGCAGCCCCCCTCCCGACAGGGCGGATTCACCCCTCCACTTT.